These 8 T cell receptor beta chains were all obtained from the same sample, sequenced in a study of blood T cell repertoires in COVID-19. This table comes from immunoSEQ multiplex PCR, and its TCRdb copy is limited to in-frame clones, with some not included. Here the sample spans roughly 430,000 clones, roughly 87% being singletons. Sample: PBMCs or T cells enriched from blood (not recorded which). The receptors were gathered from a woman in her forties with acute COVID-19.

The gene calls are TRBV15 and TRBJ1-2; 8 bases fit TRBD1. V lost 5 bases, J lost 7 bases, and 9 bases stayed unmatched. The germline V gene has CDR1 LNHNV and CDR2 YYDKDF (reference sequence). CDR3 length equals 14 residues. The CDR3, as DNA: TGTGCCACCAGCCTGGACAGGGCTTGGGGTGGCTACACCTTC. This encodes CATSLDRAWGGYTF.

J is TRBJ1-1 and V is TRBV19, with 7 bases matching TRBD1. The CDR3 is made up of 15 amino acids. The germline V gene has CDR1 LNHDA and CDR2 SQIVND (reference sequence). The ends lost 5 bases at V and 1 base at J; junction bases unmatched: 7. In DNA form, the CDR3 reads TGTGCCAGTAGTTATCACAGGGGTGAGAACACTGAAGCTTTCTTT. As protein: CASSYHRGENTEAFF. Filled out from reference TRBV19 and TRBJ1-1, the complete variable domain reads DGGITQSPKYLFRKEGQNVTLSCEQNLNHDAMYWYRQDPGQGLRLIYYSQIVNDFQKGDIAEGYSVSREKKESFPLTVTSAQKNPTAFYLCASSYHRGENTEAFFGQGTRLTVV.

This rearrangement joins TRBV20-1 to TRBJ2-3; 7 positions match TRBD2. CDR3 length: 12 residues. Per germline, CDR1 DFQATT and CDR2 SNEGSKA (reference sequence). Trimming took 3 bases from V and 8 from J; bases not matched to a gene: 5. CDR3 DNA: TGCAGTGCTAGTGTTGGGGGGGGTACGCAGTATTTT. It codes for CSASVGGGTQYF.

In its sample, this clone was seen once. J is TRBJ2-2 and V is TRBV5-6, with D unclear. V was cut by 2 bases and J by 1 base, with 12 bases left in between. The germline gives CDR1 SGHDT, CDR2 YYEEEE. CDR3 length equals 16 residues. The CDR3 DNA reads TGTGCCAGCAGCTTAATCTCTCGCAGGAACACCGGGGAGCTGTTTTTT. Its protein is CASSLISRRNTGELFF.

The chain combines TRBV11-3 with TRBJ2-7; TRBD2 matches at 7 bases. Germline lookup yields CDR1 SGHNT and CDR2 YENEEA. This CDR3 is 13 amino acids long. J was trimmed by 4 bases and V by 5 bases; bases with no gene match: 5. For the CDR3, the DNA is TGTGCCAGCAGCCTAGCGGTCGGTTACGAGCAGTACTTC. Protein product: CASSLAVGYEQYF.

The chain couples TRBV12-3 or TRBV12-4 to TRBJ2-4, with 10 bases fitting TRBD1. This CDR3 is 13 amino acids long. The junction had 6 bases not matched to a gene; V was cut back by 7 bases and J by 9 bases. For the CDR3, the DNA is TGTGCCAGCATGCCGGGACAGGGGTCCATTCAGTACTTC. Protein sequence: CASMPGQGSIQYF.

The chain combines TRBV18 with TRBJ2-4; possibly TRBD1 for D (5 bases). V gave up 3 bases and J gave up 0 bases, with 18 bases separating them. This CDR3 is 18 amino acids long. Germline-derived CDR1 and CDR2 are KGHSH and LQKENI. Here the CDR3 DNA reads TGTGCCAGCTCACCTTTCAGAACCCGCCAGGGAGCCAAAAACATTCAGTACTTC. Amino acid sequence: CASSPFRTRQGAKNIQYF.

The rearrangement uses TRBV4-1 and TRBJ2-3; possible D gene TRBD2, 7 bases. V was shortened by 7 bases and J by 4 bases, with 21 bases between the two germline ends. The CDR3 totals 16 residues. Germline CDR1 MGHRA, CDR2 YSYEKL. In nucleotides, the CDR3 is TGCGCCAGCACTAATGTGGGAAAGGGGGGGGCAGATACGCAGTATTTT. This translates into CASTNVGKGGADTQYF.